This TCR beta chain is drawn from a study of T cell repertoires in cytomegalovirus infection. TCRdb called the reads again in MiXCR, with one record for every CDR3 protein. The table shows almost 500,000 distinct CDR3 sequences, with about 10% occurring only once. In its sample, this clonotype was seen many times. The ends lost 6 bases at V and 7 bases at J; junction bases unmatched: 11. This CDR3 has 14 residues. V is TRBV12-3 or TRBV12-4 and J is TRBJ1-2; 7 bases agree with TRBD1. Material: PBMCs. The TCR originated in a human donor in good health (CMV status not recorded). Some clones in this sample may be carry-over from other donors' samples. The CDR3 here is CASSIQGHRSGYTF. The CDR3 region has the DNA TGTGCCAGCAGCATACAGGGGCATAGGAGTGGCTACACCTTC.